A single sample gave rise to the 21 T cell receptor beta chains below, sequenced in a study of shared clonotypes between healthy human individuals. Cells designated naive CD8 were CD45RO-negative and were positively selected for CCR7, with terminally differentiated effector memory CD45RA+ cells excluded. The protocol was immunoSEQ multiplex PCR, while the TCRdb copy is restricted to in-frame clones and leaves out a portion. The data hold under 2,000,000 clones, with about 95% observed a single time. Sequencing used naive CD8+ T cells sorted from blood. Receptors originate from a man aged 18 to 29 in good health.

This chain connects TRBV27 to TRBJ2-7; a weak D match, TRBD1 (7 bases). Trimming removed 5 bases from V and 3 bases from J, with 11 bases in between. This CDR3 region has 13 residues. Germline V gives CDR1 MNHEY, CDR2 SMNVEV (reference sequence). CDR3 region: CASSAGGFYEQYF. As DNA, the CDR3 is TGTGCCAGCAGTGCAGGGGGGTTCTACGAGCAGTACTTC.

This clone has only one observation. The rearrangement joins TRBV14 to TRBJ2-1; D might be TRBD2 (6 bases). Per germline, CDR1 SGHDN and CDR2 FVKESK. V shed 1 base and J shed 5 bases, with 9 bases lying between them. The CDR3 covers 14 residues. The DNA of the CDR3 is TGTGCCAGCAGCCAAGCGGGAGCGAACAATGAGCAGTTCTTC. Translating gives CASSQAGANNEQFF.

J is TRBJ2-3 and V is TRBV30; D gene uncertain. This CDR3 is 11 amino acids long. Trimming pared 5 bases from V and 6 bases from J, leaving 9 bases between. Germline V gives CDR1 GTSNPN, CDR2 SVGIG (reference sequence). Here the CDR3 DNA reads TGTGCCTGGTCCGAGCGTGATACGCAGTATTTT. It translates to CAWSERDTQYF.

For this clone: Other nucleotide sequences from this sample produce the same CDR3. The CDR3 bases are TGTGCCAGCAGCTTAGGAACGACAACTAATGAAAAACTGTTTTTT. It codes for CASSLGTTTNEKLFF. The chain employs TRBV7-9 and TRBJ1-4, with D unresolved. Deletions cut 1 base from V and 0 bases from J, with 6 bases between. The germline gives CDR1 SEHNR, CDR2 FQNEAQ (reference sequence). This CDR3 region has 15 residues.

This rearrangement joins TRBV27 to TRBJ2-2; D is unclear. The CDR3 consists of 11 residues. Trimming stripped 6 bases from V and 6 bases from J, with 5 bases between. Germline loops: CDR1 MNHEY, CDR2 SMNVEV (reference sequence). The CDR3 region is CASRSAGELFF. The DNA for the CDR3 is TGTGCCAGCAGGTCGGCCGGGGAGCTGTTTTTT.

This clone was seen once. The chain uses TRBV5-5 and TRBJ1-1; 8 positions match TRBD1. The CDR3 loop spans 14 amino acids. Losses at the gene ends were 3 bases for V and 6 bases for J; bases not matched to a gene: 7. Looked up from germline, CDR1 is SGHKS and CDR2 is YYEKEE (reference sequence). DNA of the CDR3: TGTGCCAGCAGCTACCAGACAGGGGTCCCTGAAGCTTTCTTT. As protein: CASSYQTGVPEAFF.

This chain joins TRBV4-3 and TRBJ2-5, with D maybe TRBD2 (7 bases). The V gene's germline CDR1 is LGHNA and CDR2 YSLEER. V was trimmed by 3 bases and J by 2 bases, leaving 16 bases between them. CDR3 length: 16 amino acids. The CDR3 here is CASSQGGAERQETQYF. CDR3 bases: TGCGCCAGCAGCCAGGGGGGGGCCGAGCGGCAAGAGACCCAGTACTTC.

In regard to this clone: This CDR3 is also generated by other DNA sequences in the sample. The chain couples TRBV7-9 to TRBJ2-3, with D possibly matching TRBD2 (6 bases). The CDR3 has 15 amino acids. CDR1 is SEHNR and CDR2 is FQNEAQ in the germline V gene (reference sequence). The V end lost 2 bases, the J end lost 0 bases, and 9 bases lay between the germline ends. CDR3 coding DNA: TGTGCCAGCAGCTTATCCAGCGGGAGCACAGATACGCAGTATTTT. Encoded protein: CASSLSSGSTDTQYF.

The gene calls are TRBV5-6 and TRBJ1-1, with D perhaps TRBD1 (5 bases). This CDR3 spans 13 amino acids. Germline-derived CDR1 and CDR2 are SGHDT and YYEEEE. Trimming took off 4 bases at V and 7 bases at J, with 14 bases between the two ends. This chain's CDR3 is CASSTGEVGEAFF. In nucleotides, the CDR3 is TGTGCCAGCAGCACGGGGGAGGTTGGTGAAGCTTTCTTT.

This chain links TRBV5-1 with TRBJ1-1; 7 bases fit TRBD1. The CDR3 consists of 14 residues. Germline CDR1 reads SGHRS; CDR2 reads YFSETQ. Germline trimming cut 4 bases from V and 3 bases from J; bases unmatched to any gene: 6. The CDR3 region has the DNA TGCGCCAGCAGCGAAACAGGGGTTGACACTGAAGCTTTCTTT. This encodes CASSETGVDTEAFF.

This chain joins TRBV4-1 and TRBJ2-3, with 12 bases that match TRBD2. Germline loops: CDR1 MGHRA, CDR2 YSYEKL. The CDR3 has 18 amino acids. V lost 4 bases to trimming and J lost 4 bases; unmatched junction nucleotides: 12. CDR3 region: CASSPGASGGANADTQYF. The CDR3 DNA sequence: TGCGCCAGCAGCCCGGGGGCTAGCGGGGGGGCCAACGCAGATACGCAGTATTTT.

CDR3 nucleotides: TGTGCCAGCAGCTTCGGAGGGGCTAATGAAAAACTGTTTTTT. Translating gives CASSFGGANEKLFF. The chain links TRBV5-8 to TRBJ1-4, with a tentative D call TRBD1 (5 bases). The CDR3 sequence is 14 residues long. Trimming took 2 bases from V and 3 from J, leaving 8 bases between them. Germline CDR1 and CDR2: SGHTS and YDEGEE.

The chain recombines TRBV27 with TRBJ2-7; tentatively, D is TRBD1 or TRBD2 (6 bases each). This CDR3 contains 15 residues. Germline lookup yields CDR1 MNHEY and CDR2 SMNVEV (reference sequence). V lost 2 bases, J lost 3 bases, and 14 bases lay in between. The CDR3 DNA sequence: TGTGCCAGCAGTTTAGGAGGGGGAGGTTTCTACGAGCAGTACTTC. Its translation: CASSLGGGGFYEQYF.

Only a few counts were recorded for this clone. The chain is built from TRBV18 and TRBJ1-1; possibly TRBD1 for D (5 bases). Germline lookup yields CDR1 KGHSH and CDR2 LQKENI. The CDR3 has 13 residues. Trimming pared 6 bases from V and 5 bases from J, leaving 13 bases between. The CDR3 DNA follows: TGTGCCAGCTCGTATTCAGGGTGGACTGAAGCTTTCTTT. This codes for CASSYSGWTEAFF.

This clone was found a few times. The CDR3 here is CASSFMNTEAFF. For the CDR3, the DNA is TGTGCCAGCAGTTTCATGAACACTGAAGCTTTCTTT. This chain joins TRBV2 and TRBJ1-1; D uncertain. V shed 5 bases and J shed 0 bases, with 4 bases lying between them. Per germline, CDR1 SNHLY and CDR2 FYNNEI. This CDR3 spans 12 amino acids. Filled out from reference TRBV2 and TRBJ1-1, the complete variable domain reads EPEVTQTPSHQVTQMGQEVILRCVPISNHLYFYWYRQILGQKVEFLVSFYNNEISEKSEIFDDQFSVERPDGSNFTLKIRSTKLEDSAMYFCASSFMNTEAFFGQGTRLTVV.

Of note for this clone: This CDR3 is also generated by other DNA sequences in the sample. The chain recombines TRBV6-5 with TRBJ1-5; possible D gene TRBD1, 5 bases. Trimming left V 2 bases short and J 4 bases short, with 9 bases between. Germline V lookup: CDR1 MNHEY, CDR2 SVGAGI. This CDR3 has 14 amino acids. The CDR3 bases are TGTGCCAGCAGTTACGGGGGAGAGAATCAGCCCCAGCATTTT. This gives the protein CASSYGGENQPQHF.

This clone appeared a single time. The V call is TRBV4-3, the J call TRBJ2-3; TRBD2 matches at 9 bases. This CDR3 contains 16 residues. V dropped 3 bases and J dropped 1; count of bases not matched to a gene: 5. The germline gives CDR1 LGHNA, CDR2 YSLEER. The CDR3: CASSHVAGEGTDTQYF. The DNA of the CDR3 is TGCGCCAGCAGCCATGTAGCGGGAGAAGGCACAGATACGCAGTATTTT.

This clone has just one count. The chain has TRBV5-4 and TRBJ2-4, with D maybe TRBD1 (6 bases). Looked up from germline, CDR1 is SGHNT and CDR2 is YYREEE (reference sequence). This CDR3 contains 15 residues. Trimming removed 0 bases at V and 6 bases at J, with 13 bases between. The CDR3 is CASSLVAGVGNIQYF. Here the CDR3 DNA reads TGTGCCAGCAGCTTGGTAGCAGGGGTAGGAAACATTCAGTACTTC. Combining the CDR3 with reference TRBV5-4 and TRBJ2-4 gives the whole variable domain ETGVTQSPTHLIKTRGQQVTLRCSSQSGHNTVSWYQQALGQGPQFIFQYYREEENGRGNFPPRFSGLQFPNYSSELNVNALELDDSALYLCASSLVAGVGNIQYFGAGTRLSVL.

For this clone: Given a much more abundant clone one base away, this may be a read error. Other nucleotide sequences in the sample specify the same CDR3. This chain uses TRBV5-4 with TRBJ2-5; D not resolved. The CDR3 runs 11 residues. From germline, CDR1 is SGHNT and CDR2 YYREEE (reference sequence). With 0 bases removed from V and 5 bases from J, the gap between germline ends came to 2 bases. CDR3 sequence reads: CASSLEETQYF. The CDR3 nucleotides are TGTGCCAGCAGCTTGGAGGAGACCCAGTACTTC.

The chain joins TRBV15 to TRBJ2-1; no reliable D call. Germline CDR1 and CDR2: LNHNV and YYDKDF (reference sequence). This CDR3 contains 13 residues. Deletions cut 8 bases from V and 0 bases from J, with 8 bases between. Here the CDR3 reads CATRDSSYNEQFF. The CDR3, as DNA: TGTGCCACCCGAGATAGCTCCTACAATGAGCAGTTCTTC.

The chain links TRBV23-1 to TRBJ1-4; 8 nucleotides match TRBD1. TRBV23-1 is given ORF status, its function remaining uncertain. V was pared by 4 bases and J by 6 bases, with 4 bases of the junction left unmatched. The CDR3 is 14 amino acids. The CDR3 loop is CASSRDRTDEKLFF. In DNA form, the CDR3 reads TGCGCCAGCAGTCGGGACAGGACCGATGAAAAACTGTTTTTT.